The TCR beta chain described here comes from a study of T cells expressing NK-cell markers. Background on the study: It was sorted CD3+CD56+NKG2C+, CD3+CD56+NKG2C- and CD3+CD56-NKG2C+ T cells that supplied the TCR beta repertoires. Study conclusions and caveats: Questions lingered over whether expanded NKG2C+ T cell clones were HCMV-specific.

In generating TCR beta cDNA, 5'RACE template switching with UMIs was used. TCRdb reprocessed the 5' RACE reads and keeps a single row for each CDR3 protein, giving no DNA. The repertoire shows 250,000 to 300,000 distinct CDR3 sequences; the top ten hold 4% to 5%. This CDR3 contains 14 residues. Germline V gene lookup returns CDR1 LGHNA and CDR2 YNFKEQ. To note about this clonotype: The target antigen is unknown.

The chain recombines TRBV4-2 with TRBJ2-7; TCRdb's D call, TRBD2, is unchecked because there is no DNA. The sequence derives from a woman between 18 and 69 years old in good health. The sample was blood T cells: a sorted CD56 or NKG2C T cell subset, CD4+ or CD8+ T cells, or bulk PBMC T cells (not recorded which). CDR3 sequence: CASSHMGLEYEQYF.